This passage covers 5 T cell receptor beta chains from one sample sequenced in a study of T cells in tuberculosis. Measured with immunoSEQ multiplex PCR; TCRdb has only the in-frame clones, and not every one. The sample consists of 40,000 or so clones, approximately 93% of them appearing once. Documented time point: new active TB diagnosis, blood taken before or within 7 days of starting treatment. The sample here was PBMCs, taken at tuberculosis diagnosis. The receptor set was obtained from an adult with tuberculosis.

This rearrangement joins TRBV30 to TRBJ2-7; D gene unclear. CDR3 length: 13 residues. The V end lost 2 bases, the J end lost 3 bases, and 11 bases lay between the germline ends. Germline V gives CDR1 GTSNPN, CDR2 SVGIG (reference sequence). The CDR3 bases are TGTGCCTGGAGTCCCGGCGGAGACTACGAGCAGTACTTC. It is translated as CAWSPGGDYEQYF.

This chain uses TRBV7-2 with TRBJ2-3; 8 nucleotides line up with TRBD1. Germline assignment: CDR1 SGHTA and CDR2 FQGNSA. Unmatched junction bases numbered 4, after V lost 11 bases and J lost 0 bases. This CDR3 has 13 amino acids. The CDR3, as DNA: TGTGCCGGGACAGGCCTGAGCACAGATACGCAGTATTTT. Translated, it gives CAGTGLSTDTQYF.

The V and J genes are TRBV18 and TRBJ2-1; 8 bases agree with TRBD1. This CDR3 is 16 amino acids long. Germline lookup yields CDR1 KGHSH and CDR2 LQKENI. V dropped 3 bases and J dropped 6; count of bases not matched to a gene: 10. CDR3 coding DNA: TGTGCCAGCTCACCCGAGGACAGGGTTTTCTTCAATGAGCAGTTCTTC. Its translation is CASSPEDRVFFNEQFF. Based on the CDR3 plus reference TRBV18 and TRBJ2-1, the full variable domain is NAGVMQNPRHLVRRRGQEARLRCSPMKGHSHVYWYRQLPEEGLKFMVYLQKENIIDESGMPKERFSAEFPKEGPSILRIQQVVRGDSAAYFCASSPEDRVFFNEQFFGPGTRLTVL.

The chain uses TRBV18 and TRBJ1-5, with TRBD1 identical over 7 bases. The CDR3 consists of 14 residues. CDR1 is KGHSH and CDR2 is LQKENI in the germline V gene. J lost 5 bases, V lost 4 bases, and 5 bases had no gene match. This CDR3 is CASSLGTDYQPQHF. The CDR3 region has the DNA TGTGCCAGCTCACTCGGGACAGATTATCAGCCCCAGCATTTT.

V usage is TRBV7-9 and J usage is TRBJ2-7; tentative D call: TRBD2 (5 bases). Germline V gives CDR1 SEHNR, CDR2 FQNEAQ (reference sequence). This CDR3 has 12 residues. Trimming took off 5 bases at V and 1 base at J, with 6 bases between the two ends. For the CDR3, the DNA is TGTGCCAGCAGCGGAGGATCCTACGAGCAGTACTTC. Protein: CASSGGSYEQYF.